The rows below give T cell receptor beta chains drawn from one sample of a study of graft-versus-host responses after intestinal transplantation. The antigens for these receptors are not known. Some clones are missing from TCRdb's copy, which holds only in-frame ones; the method was immunoSEQ multiplex PCR. In the table there are more than 70,000 clones, 80% to 85% of which are singletons. The sequenced sample was unstimulated CD4+ T cells sorted from spleen or lymph node cells, obtained before intestinal transplant. The receptors shown here come from a human donor who received an intestinal transplant. The CDR3 runs from the conserved cysteine through the conserved F or W. The D gene is left open where the match is weak. Clone size is not always given. Where it is, it says once, few, many or a class for expanded clones.

j_call clone_size d_call v_call cdr3_nt cdr3_aa
TRBJ2-7 NA NA TRBV2 TGTGCCAGCACTTATGCCTACGAGCAGTACTTC CASTYAYEQYF
TRBJ1-5 NA TRBD1 TRBV6-6 TGTGCCAGCAGTCACCGACCCGGGACAGGAAATCAGCCCCAGCATTTT CASSHRPGTGNQPQHF
TRBJ2-5 NA TRBD1 TRBV5-1 TGCGCCAGCAGCCTCGACAGGGGGCGGGAGACCCAGTACTTC CASSLDRGRETQYF
TRBJ1-3 NA TRBD1 TRBV7-2 TGTGCCAGCAGCCCGCACAGGGGGCCGGGAAACACCATATATTTT CASSPHRGPGNTIYF
TRBJ2-5 NA TRBD2 TRBV10-1 TGCGCCAGCAGTGAGTCGAAAGGACTAGCGGGAGTGCAGACCCAGTACTTC CASSESKGLAGVQTQYF
TRBJ1-1 NA NA TRBV27 TGTGCCAGCAGTTTTTACTACAACACTGAAGCTTTCTTT CASSFYYNTEAFF
TRBJ1-5 once NA TRBV6-1 TGTGCCAGCAGTGAAACGGGGGGGGGACAGCCCCAGCATTTT CASSETGGGQPQHF
TRBJ2-5 NA NA TRBV10-2 TGCGCCAGCACGGGTGCCCAAGAGACCCAGTACTTC CASTGAQETQYF
TRBJ2-7 NA NA TRBV28 TGTGCCAGCATTGGGACACCCCTATCCTACGAGCAGTACTTC CASIGTPLSYEQYF
TRBJ2-7 NA NA TRBV27 TGTGCCAGCAGTTTCACAGACAGCGCCGCCTCCTACGAGCAGTACTTC CASSFTDSAASYEQYF
TRBJ2-7 NA TRBD1 TRBV6-1 TGTGCCACTGCGGACAGGGAGGCCTACGAGCAGTACTTC CATADREAYEQYF
TRBJ2-1 NA NA TRBV5-1 TGCGCCAGCAGCTTTGGGGGGACCAACAATGAGCAGTTCTTC CASSFGGTNNEQFF
TRBJ2-7 NA TRBD2 TRBV6-1 TGTGCCACCCAGAGGACTAGCGGGAGTTACGAGCAGTACTTC CATQRTSGSYEQYF
TRBJ2-7 NA NA TRBV28 TGTGCCAGCACCGCGGATCGCAGGGTCTACGAGCAGTACTTC CASTADRRVYEQYF
TRBJ1-1 once NA TRBV11-2 TGTGCCAGCAGCCCCCTCCGGGGGGGAAGGACTGAAGCTTTCTTT CASSPLRGGRTEAFF
TRBJ2-1 few NA TRBV5-1 TGCGCCAGCAGCTTCCCACAGAACAATGAGCAGTTCTTC CASSFPQNNEQFF
TRBJ1-1 many NA TRBV5-1 TGCGCCAGCAGCTTTACAGTGAACACTGAAGCTTTCTTT CASSFTVNTEAFF
TRBJ2-5 NA NA TRBV2 TGTGCCAGCATGAACCAGCGGAGGGGAACCCAGTACTTC CASMNQRRGTQYF
TRBJ2-1 NA TRBD1 TRBV11-2 TGTGCCAGCAGCGTGGACAGGGGGCGTCTATACAATGAGCAGTTCTTC CASSVDRGRLYNEQFF
TRBJ1-1 NA NA TRBV15 TGTGCCACCACCCAGGGACTGAAGAACACTGAAGCTTTCTTT CATTQGLKNTEAFF
TRBJ1-4 NA TRBD1 TRBV5-4 TGTGCCAGCAGCGCCAAAACAGGGGCGGCTAATGAAAAACTGTTTTTT CASSAKTGAANEKLFF
TRBJ1-2 NA NA TRBV28 TGTGCCAGCAGTTTACCCAGGGCTCTAGGAGGCTACACCTTC CASSLPRALGGYTF
TRBJ2-5 NA NA TRBV10-3 TGTGCCATCAGTGTGACGGGACAAGAGACCCAGTACTTC CAISVTGQETQYF
TRBJ2-1 NA NA TRBV6-5 TGTGCCAGCAGCCAGGGTAATGAGCAGTTCTTC CASSQGNEQFF
TRBJ2-3 NA TRBD2 TRBV6-1 TGTGCCAGCAGTGCCCTGGGACTAGCGGGCACAGATACGCAGTATTTT CASSALGLAGTDTQYF
TRBJ1-1 NA NA TRBV7-9 TGTGCCAGCAGCTTTATGAACACTGAAGCTTTCTTT CASSFMNTEAFF
TRBJ2-1 few NA TRBV2 TGTGCCAGCAGTCACCCCCCGAGGAATGAGCAGTTCTTC CASSHPPRNEQFF
TRBJ1-2 NA TRBD1 TRBV15 TGTGCCACCAGCAGAGCAGGGGGAGGCTACACCTTC CATSRAGGGYTF
TRBJ2-1 NA NA TRBV5-1 TGCGCCAGCAGCTTGGAGGTAGCGGACTACAATGAGCAGTTCTTC CASSLEVADYNEQFF
TRBJ2-1 NA TRBD1 TRBV4-1 TGCGCCAGCAGCATAAGCTCGTACAGGGGGCAATGGAATGAGCAGTTCTTC CASSISSYRGQWNEQFF
TRBJ1-6 NA TRBD1 TRBV9 TGTGCCAGCAGCCCCCGGACAGGGGGACATTCACCCCTCCACTTT CASSPRTGGHSPLHF
TRBJ2-7 NA TRBD2 TRBV6-5 TGTGCCAGCAGTGCGGGAGGGCCAATCCACGAGCAGTACTTC CASSAGGPIHEQYF
TRBJ1-5 NA NA TRBV6-1 TGTGCCAGCAGTGAAGCGCCGGGGGGAGCTCAGCCCCAGCATTTT CASSEAPGGAQPQHF
TRBJ2-1 NA TRBD2 TRBV28 TGTGCCAGCAGTCCAGCCGGACTAGGCTCCTACAATGAGCAGTTCTTC CASSPAGLGSYNEQFF
TRBJ2-7 NA NA TRBV4-1 TGCGCCAGCAGCCAACGAGCCCCTTCCTACGAGCAGTACTTC CASSQRAPSYEQYF
TRBJ2-1 NA TRBD1 TRBV11-2 TGTGCCAGCAGCTCCCCACCCGGGACAGGGGGCTACAATGAGCAGTTCTTC CASSSPPGTGGYNEQFF
TRBJ2-1 NA NA TRBV29-1 TGCAGCGTTGCCAGGCAGTTCATGAATGAGCAGTTCTTC CSVARQFMNEQFF